The following is a TCR beta chain sequence with its context. Its antigen is not known. These data originate in a study of a mutant IDH1 vaccine in newly diagnosed glioma. Study-wide context: Investigators started vaccination 4-6 weeks after radiotherapy alone, or with temozolomide cycles. Patients had received radiotherapy, temozolomide, or both previously, most receiving both.

The V and J ends lost 3 bases and 7 bases, in that order; junction bases with no gene match: 13. This CDR3 spans 17 amino acids. Germline assignment: CDR1 SGHNT and CDR2 YYREEE (reference sequence). Stated time point: week 5, during vaccination. The vaccine gave 300 ug of a 20-mer mutant IDH1 peptide subcutaneously per dose. Repertoires were generated with immunoSEQ multiplex PCR, while TCRdb's copy carries only in-frame clones and drops some. The table has under 70,000 clones, roughly four fifths seen once; the top ten hold about 3.4%. This receptor was taken from a man aged 25-45 years with glioma. This chain joins TRBV5-4 and TRBJ2-1; TRBD2 agrees at 10 bases. Source: PBMCs, taken from a glioma patient whose treatment included an IDH1 peptide vaccine. CDR3 bases: TGTGCCAGCAGCTCGGCCGAGCAGCGGGGGGGCAGGAATGAGCAGTTCTTC. Protein sequence: CASSSAEQRGGRNEQFF.